The rows below give T cell receptor beta chains drawn from one sample of a study of patients and donors after allogeneic stem cell transplantation. TCRdb reanalysed the RT-PCR reads using MiXCR and keeps one entry per CDR3 protein. Here the sample spans roughly 200,000 distinct CDR3 sequences, around two fifths being singletons. Sequencing was carried out using blood, either unsorted or a sorted T cell fraction (not recorded which). All receptors come from a human donor who was either an allogeneic HSCT recipient or a stem cell or donor lymphocyte infusion donor (not recorded which). It is not recorded whose cells these are; they may come from a transplant donor. Both conserved end residues are part of each CDR3. The D gene is left open where the match is weak. Clone size is shown for a subset of rows, as once, few, many or a class of expanded clone.

.	TRBV12-3/TRBV12-4	TRBJ1-2	.	CASTSAGTFDARYGYTF	TGTGCCAGCACCTCGGCCGGGACCTTCGACGCTCGCTATGGCTACACCTTC
.	TRBV29-1	TRBJ2-5	TRBD2	CSVGGFQETQYF	TGCAGCGTGGGGGGGTTCCAAGAGACCCAGTACTTC
few	TRBV3-1	TRBJ1-6	.	CASSRVLGSPLHF	TGTGCCAGCAGCCGGGTCTTGGGCTCACCCCTCCACTTT
.	TRBV12-3/TRBV12-4	TRBJ1-3	.	CASSRRPGNTIYF	TGTGCCAGCAGTAGGCGGCCTGGAAACACCATATATTTT
.	TRBV29-1	TRBJ1-1	.	CSGVQGPTEAFF	TGCAGCGGTGTACAGGGACCGACTGAAGCTTTCTTT
once	TRBV11-2	TRBJ2-4	.	CASSQAVTKNIQYF	TGTGCCAGCAGCCAGGCCGTAACCAAAAACATTCAGTACTTC
.	TRBV29-1	TRBJ2-1	.	CSAESHEQFF	TGCAGCGCTGAGAGCCATGAGCAGTTCTTC
few	TRBV6-2/TRBV6-3	TRBJ1-2	.	CASSISYGYTF	TGTGCCAGCAGTATTTCCTATGGCTACACCTTC
few	TRBV10-3	TRBJ1-1	.	CAISGKGMDTEAFF	TGTGCCATCAGTGGTAAGGGTATGGACACTGAAGCTTTCTTT
.	TRBV6-6	TRBJ1-1	TRBD1	CASSSDRVMNTEAFF	TGTGCCAGCAGCTCGGACAGGGTTATGAACACTGAAGCTTTCTTT
.	TRBV27	TRBJ1-1	.	CASNQKGGDTEAFF	TGTGCCAGCAACCAAAAGGGGGGGGACACTGAAGCTTTCTTT
few	TRBV20-1	TRBJ1-1	.	CSAASAYEAFF	TGCAGTGCTGCGTCAGCTTATGAAGCTTTCTTT
.	TRBV10-3	TRBJ2-2	.	CAISVGTSPTGELFF	TGTGCCATCAGTGTAGGGACTTCGCCCACCGGGGAGCTGTTTTTT
few	TRBV27	TRBJ2-2	.	CASSRGLPGELFF	TGTGCCAGCAGTCGGGGGCTCCCCGGGGAGCTGTTTTTT
.	TRBV6-5	TRBJ2-2	.	CASRSASSANTGELFF	TGTGCCAGCAGATCCGCTAGCAGCGCGAACACCGGGGAGCTGTTTTTT
.	TRBV5-4	TRBJ1-4	.	CASSLGGLTGANEKLFF	TGTGCCAGCAGCTTGGGGGGACTTACTGGGGCTAATGAAAAACTGTTTTTT
.	TRBV27	TRBJ1-4	.	CASSRGQGLLGNEKLFF	TGTGCCAGCTCCCGGGGGCAAGGGCTATTGGGGAATGAAAAACTGTTTTTT
few	TRBV12-3/TRBV12-4	TRBJ1-2	.	CASSKGNYGYTF	TGTGCCAGCTCCAAGGGGAACTATGGCTACACCTTC
few	TRBV7-9	TRBJ1-2	.	CASSTEESGYTF	TGTGCCAGCAGCACCGAAGAGTCTGGCTACACCTTC
.	TRBV12-3/TRBV12-4	TRBJ1-3	.	CASSLWRGDSGNTIYF	TGTGCCAGCAGTTTATGGAGGGGGGACTCTGGAAACACCATATATTTT
once	TRBV24-1	TRBJ2-3	.	CATSDHGGPTDTQYF	TGTGCCACCAGTGATCATGGGGGCCCCACAGATACGCAGTATTTT
few	TRBV7-2	TRBJ1-5	TRBD1	CASSLGQGPWGPQHF	TGTGCCAGCAGCTTGGGACAGGGGCCTTGGGGGCCCCAGCATTTT
.	TRBV9	TRBJ2-7	TRBD2	CASSPSGGTYEQYF	TGTGCCAGCAGCCCTAGCGGGGGGACGTACGAGCAGTACTTC
.	TRBV9	TRBJ1-5	.	CASSVDGNSNQPQHF	TGTGCCAGCAGCGTTGACGGGAATAGCAATCAGCCCCAGCATTTT
.	TRBV28	TRBJ2-5	.	CASSLMRRGETQYF	TGTGCCAGCAGCCTCATGAGGAGGGGGGAGACCCAGTACTTC
few	TRBV7-8	TRBJ1-5	TRBD1	CASSFDRAQPQHF	TGTGCCAGCAGCTTTGACAGGGCTCAGCCCCAGCATTTT
.	TRBV9	TRBJ1-2	.	CASSTRQEMDYGYTF	TGTGCCAGCAGCACCCGACAGGAGATGGACTATGGCTACACCTTC
.	TRBV6-6	TRBJ2-1	TRBD2	CASASGGNEQFF	TGTGCCAGCGCTAGCGGGGGTAATGAGCAGTTCTTC
.	TRBV7-9	TRBJ2-6	.	CASSYTGPTGANVLTF	TGTGCCAGCAGCTACACTGGGCCGACTGGGGCCAACGTCCTGACTTTC
few	TRBV24-1	TRBJ1-5	TRBD1	CATSDPGTGVNQPQHF	TGTGCCACCAGTGATCCCGGGACAGGGGTCAATCAGCCCCAGCATTTT
.	TRBV12-3/TRBV12-4	TRBJ2-5	TRBD2	CASRLNGGGTQYF	TGTGCCAGCAGACTCAATGGGGGGGGGACCCAGTACTTC
.	TRBV12-3/TRBV12-4	TRBJ2-3	TRBD2	CASSPTKGLAGREDTQYF	TGTGCCAGCAGTCCAACTAAGGGACTAGCGGGGCGTGAAGATACGCAGTATTTT